This T cell receptor beta chain appears in the sequencing data of a study of shared clonotypes between healthy human individuals. On the study more broadly: Researchers assigned three CD4 naive, three CD4 memory, two CD8 naive and one CD8 memory plate to each donor. Study conclusions and caveats: Shared across a handful of donors were 4% to 6% of the naive CD4 clonotypes. As a rule, naive subsets had a larger estimated richness than memory subsets.

The repertoire was sequenced with immunoSEQ multiplex PCR; TCRdb's copy has only in-frame clones and lacks some. The sample holds roughly 2 million clones; approximately 96% are singletons and the top ten take 0.1% to 0.15%. As concerns this clone: The target antigen is unknown.

V was clipped by 6 bases and J by 3 bases; unmatched bases: 5. This CDR3 contains 14 residues. Per germline, CDR1 SQVTM and CDR2 ANQGSEA. The sequenced sample consisted of naive CD4+ T cells sorted from blood. The subset is: CD45RA+ positively selected. This sequence was found in a man between 18 and 29 years old in good health. The V call is TRBV29-1, the J call TRBJ2-7, with 13 bases aligning to TRBD2. The CDR3 DNA reads as TGCAGCGTCGCCGGGACTAGCGGGGACTACGAGCAGTACTTC. Protein sequence: CSVAGTSGDYEQYF.